This paragraph covers one T cell receptor (beta chain) sequence. Per the study methods: For nucleated cells, counts were estimated from reference gene primer amplification. Produced via immunoSEQ multiplex PCR; TCRdb's table is partial and in-frame only. That table furnishes V, J and clone size, whereas the DNA furnished D and trimming. The sample holds tens of thousands of clones; approximately 82% are singletons and the top ten take roughly 8.2%. The CDR3 is 12 residues long. Trimming took 5 bases from V and 4 from J; bases not matched to a gene: 0. Germline V gene data show CDR1 as SEHNR and CDR2 as FQNEAQ (reference sequence). This record comes from a study of blood T cell repertoires in COVID-19. Study-level information: Sites in the United States, Italy and Spain provided acute and convalescent COVID-19 samples.

The source material was peripheral blood. V gene TRBV7-9 combines with J gene TRBJ2-7, with 9 bases aligning to TRBD1. The clonotype comes from a human donor in a cohort sampled during active COVID-19. The CDR3 spells CASSGQGYEQYF. The DNA of the CDR3 is TGTGCCAGCAGCGGACAGGGGTACGAGCAGTACTTC.